What follows are 9 T cell receptor beta chains derived from one specimen sequenced in a study of blood T cell repertoires in COVID-19 (dated by TCRdb to about 2020). Libraries came from the immunoSEQ multiplex PCR assay. The source is immuneACCESS, and TCRdb retained only in-frame sequences with V and J called. Part of the clones is not carried over; for the studies checked, unresolved V genes explain less than half of this, and the remainder is unexplained. In all, the sample holds about 340,000 clones, and around nine tenths of those were seen once. Clones ranked in the top ten supply 2.5% to 4% of the sample. The specimen was peripheral blood. The origin of the receptors is a woman aged 18-35 years who had recovered from COVID-19.

The chain joins TRBV5-6 to TRBJ2-4; D may be TRBD1 (6 bases). CDR3 length equals 12 residues. The germline V gene encodes CDR1 SGHDT and CDR2 YYEEEE. V lost 0 bases and J 11 bases, leaving 9 bases between the germline ends. This CDR3 is CASSLAAGVQYF. As DNA, the CDR3 is TGTGCCAGCAGCTTGGCAGCAGGGGTTCAGTACTTC.

This rearrangement joins TRBV6-5 to TRBJ2-1, with 11 bases that match TRBD1. Germline CDR1 is MNHEY and CDR2 is SVGAGI. V dropped 6 bases and J dropped 7; count of bases not matched to a gene: 8. CDR3 length equals 15 residues. The CDR3 bases are TGTGCCAGCAGCCTTGGACAGGGGGCGTGGAATGAGCAGTTCTTC. This codes for CASSLGQGAWNEQFF.

This rearrangement joins TRBV21-1 to TRBJ1-5; the table assigns TRBD1, which was not confirmed against the DNA. TRBV21-1 is an annotated pseudogene. The CDR3 extends over 13 amino acids. The CDR3 DNA reads TGTGCCAGCAGCAAAGTAGGGGGTCAGCCCCAGCATTTT. Protein: CASSKVGGQPQHF.

V is TRBV6-5 and J is TRBJ2-5; 11 nucleotides line up with TRBD2. Germline V gene data show CDR1 as MNHEY and CDR2 as SVGAGI. The CDR3 is 14 amino acids. V gave up 5 bases and J gave up 5 bases; unmatched junction bases: 4. In DNA form, the CDR3 reads TGTGCCAGCAGTCAGACTAGCGGGATTGAGACCCAGTACTTC. Its protein product is CASSQTSGIETQYF.

In this sample, this clone turned up once. The chain recombines TRBV30 with TRBJ2-1; 7 nucleotides match TRBD2. This CDR3 region has 17 residues. The J segment lost 0 bases and the V segment lost 1 base, leaving 9 bases of the junction unmatched. Germline V gene lookup returns CDR1 GTSNPN and CDR2 SVGIG (reference sequence). CDR3: CAWSAPRDYRSYNEQFF. CDR3 in DNA: TGTGCCTGGAGTGCTCCCAGGGACTATCGCTCCTACAATGAGCAGTTCTTC.

This chain joins TRBV7-2 and TRBJ2-5, with 8 bases aligning to TRBD2. The V and J ends lost 3 bases and 5 bases, in that order; junction bases with no gene match: 2. Germline V gene sequence: CDR1 SGHTA, CDR2 FQGNSA. CDR3 length equals 13 residues. The CDR3: CASSLPGGETQYF. CDR3 nucleotides: TGTGCCAGCAGCTTGCCGGGAGGGGAGACCCAGTACTTC. Full variable domain (rest looked up from reference TRBV7-2 and TRBJ2-5): GAGVSQSPSNKVTEKGKDVELRCDPISGHTALYWYRQSLGQGLEFLIYFQGNSAPDKSGLPSDRFSAERTGGSVSTLTIQRTQQEDSAVYLCASSLPGGETQYFGPGTRLLVL.

The chain joins TRBV29-1 to TRBJ1-1; 7 nucleotides agree with TRBD1. The CDR3 contains 13 residues. The junction had 10 bases not matched to a gene; V was cut back by 7 bases and J by 5 bases. Germline loops: CDR1 SQVTM, CDR2 ANQGSEA. The CDR3 protein is CSGVKGAWTEAFF. As DNA, the CDR3 is TGCAGCGGCGTGAAGGGGGCTTGGACTGAAGCTTTCTTT. Combining the CDR3 with reference TRBV29-1 and TRBJ1-1 gives the whole variable domain SAVISQKPSRDICQRGTSLTIQCQVDSQVTMMFWYRQQPGQSLTLIATANQGSEATYESGFVIDKFPISRPNLTFSTLTVSNMSPEDSSIYLCSGVKGAWTEAFFGQGTRLTVV.

The J gene is TRBJ1-4, the V gene TRBV27, with TRBD1 identical over 9 bases. With 6 bases clipped from V and 8 bases from J, the junction kept 7 bases outside the gene matches. This CDR3 is 14 amino acids long. The germline CDR1 and CDR2 sequences are MNHEY and SMNVEV (reference sequence). The CDR3 protein is CASRHTGGVEKLFF. The CDR3 nucleotides read TGTGCCAGCAGACACACAGGGGGCGTCGAAAAACTGTTTTTT.

V is TRBV19 and J is TRBJ2-1; 8 nucleotides line up with TRBD2. Germline V gives CDR1 LNHDA, CDR2 SQIVND (reference sequence). This CDR3 is 18 amino acids long. With 5 bases clipped from V and 9 bases from J, the junction kept 21 bases outside the gene matches. The CDR3 reads CASSGAHITSGVHGEQFF. CDR3 DNA: TGTGCCAGTAGTGGGGCCCACATAACTAGCGGAGTGCACGGTGAGCAGTTCTTC.